This TCR beta chain was sequenced for a study of long-term antiretroviral therapy in people with HIV. Version v3.0 of the immunoSEQ assay ran at survey level. Clones were read by immunoSEQ multiplex PCR, and TCRdb kept only the in-frame ones, dropping some. The sample records roughly 27,000 clones, 85% being singletons. The CDR3 length is 15 residues. Germline assignment: CDR1 SGDLS and CDR2 YYNGEE. V was cut by 5 bases and J by 2 bases, with 15 bases left in between. Every HIV-positive participant received treatment in the United States. This chain links TRBV9 with TRBJ2-3; D is uncertain. The specimen was unsorted PBMCs, collected 2.3 years after starting antiretroviral therapy. The source is a man aged 35-49 years with HIV. DNA for the CDR3: TGTGCCAGCAGAGCCCGGTATGGTGACACAGATACGCAGTATTTT. Translating gives CASRARYGDTDTQYF.